The clone carrying this TCR beta chain occurred a few times. The same CDR3 also results from other DNA sequences found in this sample. The data are from a study of shared clonotypes between healthy human individuals. Naive CD8 cells lacked CD45RO, underwent positive selection for CCR7 and left out terminally differentiated effector memory CD45RA+ cells. Germline CDR1 and CDR2: SGHTA and FQGNSA. The CDR3 runs 13 residues. Between the trimmed V and J ends, which lost 1 base and 2 bases, there was a span of 6 bases. TCRdb's table, derived via immunoSEQ multiplex PCR, lists solely in-frame clones and lacks some. The table lists over 2 million clones, approximately 95% of them singletons.

The chain joins TRBV7-2 to TRBJ2-7; a weak D match, TRBD2 (6 bases). The sequence derives from a man younger than 30 in good health. The material sequenced was naive CD8+ T cells sorted from blood. CDR3 region: CASSLGLAYEQYF. CDR3 nucleotide sequence: TGTGCCAGCAGCTTAGGACTAGCCTACGAGCAGTACTTC.